This TCR beta chain was identified in a study of shared clonotypes between healthy human individuals. Each subset's genomic DNA was split evenly across several immunoSEQ plates. Assay used: immunoSEQ multiplex PCR; TCRdb lists only in-frame clones, some missing. This table holds a few million clones, 90% to 95% found once. Comment on this clone: Antigen: not known.

Whole-study findings and limits: A small donor pool kept down the genetic and exposure-history diversity that was represented. Expectations were that clonotype sharing among donors would be affected by sequencing depth.

The V gene end was trimmed by 5 bases and the J gene end by 6 bases; junction bases not matched to a gene: 5. The germline gives CDR1 SGHVS, CDR2 FQNEAQ. The CDR3 sequence is 15 residues long. A CD45RA-negative memory subset and a CD45RA+ naive subset were separated from the CD4+ cells. Sample: naive CD4+ T cells sorted from blood. The subset denotes: CD45RA+ positively selected. V and J are TRBV7-8 and TRBJ1-6; the match to TRBD1 covers 9 bases. The TCR was taken from a man aged 18-30 years in good health. As DNA, the CDR3 is TGTGCCAGCAGCGAACAGGGGGCAAGTAATTCACCCCTCCACTTT. Translated, it gives CASSEQGASNSPLHF.